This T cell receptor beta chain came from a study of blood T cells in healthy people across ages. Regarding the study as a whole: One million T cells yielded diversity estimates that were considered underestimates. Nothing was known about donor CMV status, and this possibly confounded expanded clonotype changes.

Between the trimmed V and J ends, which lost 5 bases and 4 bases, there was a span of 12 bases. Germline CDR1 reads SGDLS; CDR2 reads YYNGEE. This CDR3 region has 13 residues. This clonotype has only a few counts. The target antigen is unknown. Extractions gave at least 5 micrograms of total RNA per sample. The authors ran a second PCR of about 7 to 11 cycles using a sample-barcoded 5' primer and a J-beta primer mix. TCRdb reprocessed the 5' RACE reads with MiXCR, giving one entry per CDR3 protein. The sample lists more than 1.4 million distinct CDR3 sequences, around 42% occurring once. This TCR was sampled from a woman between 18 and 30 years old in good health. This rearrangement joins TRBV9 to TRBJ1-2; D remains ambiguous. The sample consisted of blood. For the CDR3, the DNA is TGTGCCAGCAGTCTAGACCTTGGCTATGGCTACACCTTC. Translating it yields CASSLDLGYGYTF.